These 9 T cell receptor beta chains share one sample of origin, sequenced in a study of cytomegalovirus exposure and HLA in healthy donors. Amplification used 60 Vbeta primers and 13 Jbeta primers. This table comes from immunoSEQ multiplex PCR, and its TCRdb copy is limited to in-frame clones, with some not included. The sample has under 200,000 clones, approximately 73% seen once. Sequenced input: PBMCs. The receptors derive from a woman between 18 and 29 years old in good health and CMV-seropositive.

The chain couples TRBV2 to TRBJ1-2, with 11 bases aligning to TRBD1. CDR1 is SNHLY and CDR2 is FYNNEI in the germline V gene. V was pared by 8 bases and J by 5 bases, with 13 bases of the junction left unmatched. The CDR3 runs 16 residues. The CDR3 protein is CASCRDRGAIEYGYTF. The DNA of the CDR3 is TGTGCCAGCTGCCGGGACAGGGGGGCAATTGAGTATGGCTACACCTTC.

V is TRBV5-4 and J is TRBJ1-1; D possibly corresponds to TRBD1 (5 bases). CDR3 length: 14 residues. The germline gives CDR1 SGHNT, CDR2 YYREEE (reference sequence). The V and J ends lost 7 bases and 7 bases respectively, with 20 bases between them. The CDR3 protein is CASANQDSTLEAFF. The CDR3 DNA reads as TGTGCCAGCGCCAACCAAGACAGTACCCTTGAAGCTTTCTTT. Based on the CDR3 plus reference TRBV5-4 and TRBJ1-1, the full variable domain is ETGVTQSPTHLIKTRGQQVTLRCSSQSGHNTVSWYQQALGQGPQFIFQYYREEENGRGNFPPRFSGLQFPNYSSELNVNALELDDSALYLCASANQDSTLEAFFGQGTRLTVV.

The rearrangement links TRBV10-1 to TRBJ1-5; D is possibly TRBD1 (5 bases). The V gene lost 7 bases and the J gene lost 4 bases, with 29 bases spanning the gap. Germline V gene lookup returns CDR1 WNHNN and CDR2 SYGVQD (reference sequence). The CDR3 runs to 19 residues. The CDR3 nucleotides are TGCGCCAGCATTCCACTGGGAGGGGCAGTGGGATGGGAGAATCAGCCCCAGCATTTT. It codes for CASIPLGGAVGWENQPQHF.

The chain couples TRBV27 to TRBJ2-7; 7 bases fit TRBD2. This CDR3 has 14 amino acids. The trim removed 4 bases at V and 0 bases at J, leaving 3 bases unmatched. The germline V gene encodes CDR1 MNHEY and CDR2 SMNVEV (reference sequence). Here the CDR3 DNA reads TGTGCCAGCAGTTGGGGGGGGGACTCCTACGAGCAGTACTTC. This sequence encodes CASSWGGDSYEQYF.

This clone was observed a few times. The V call is TRBV30, the J call TRBJ2-1, with TRBD2 matching 8 bases. With V trimmed by 4 bases and J by 6 bases, 14 bases remained unmatched. Germline loops: CDR1 GTSNPN, CDR2 SVGIG (reference sequence). The CDR3 consists of 16 residues. Here the CDR3 reads CAWIGLAGGSANEQFF. In nucleotides, the CDR3 is TGTGCCTGGATCGGGCTAGCGGGCGGATCGGCCAATGAGCAGTTCTTC.

The V gene is TRBV7-8, the J gene TRBJ1-1; possibly TRBD1 for D (6 bases). CDR1 and CDR2 (germline): SGHVS, FQNEAQ. Trimming shortened V by 4 bases and J by 3 bases, and 18 bases separated the two germline ends. The length of the CDR3 is 16 residues. The CDR3 loop reads CASSSQNRDTYTEAFF. In DNA, the CDR3 is TGTGCCAGCAGCTCACAAAACCGGGACACGTACACTGAAGCTTTCTTT.

This clone was picked up one time. The chain couples TRBV19 to TRBJ2-1; a weak D match, TRBD1 (5 bases). Trimming pared 10 bases from V and 6 bases from J, leaving 16 bases between. The germline V gene has CDR1 LNHDA and CDR2 SQIVND (reference sequence). The CDR3 runs to 13 residues. The CDR3 DNA sequence: TGTGCCACTATGGGGCAGGGTTCCAATGAGCAGTTCTTC. It translates to CATMGQGSNEQFF.

This sequence joins TRBV6-6 and TRBJ1-1; a possible D gene is TRBD1 (5 bases). Germline V gene data show CDR1 as MNHNY and CDR2 as SVGAGI (reference sequence). Trimming took 2 bases from V and 3 from J, leaving 16 bases between them. This CDR3 region has 16 residues. The CDR3 DNA reads TGTGCCAGCAGTTACCCTAGGGGAGGGAGCGACACTGAAGCTTTCTTT. This sequence encodes CASSYPRGGSDTEAFF.

This chain connects TRBV5-6 to TRBJ2-5; 11 nucleotides agree with TRBD2. Trimming took 4 bases from V and 2 from J; bases not matched to a gene: 7. Germline V CDR1 and CDR2: SGHDT, YYEEEE. There are 16 residues in the CDR3. Here the CDR3 reads CASSALAGGMQETQYF. For the CDR3, the DNA is TGTGCCAGCAGCGCTCTAGCGGGGGGAATGCAAGAGACCCAGTACTTC.